This is a list of T cell receptor beta chains from one sample in a study of blood T cell repertoires in COVID-19. Sequenced by immunoSEQ multiplex PCR; TCRdb stores in-frame clones only, minus some. In the table there are roughly 250,000 clones, about 85% of which are singletons. Sequencing was done on a sample of peripheral blood. The receptors were sampled from a woman in her fifties or sixties with active or convalescent COVID-19. Each CDR3 is given with its conserved first and last residue. D genes are given only for firm matches. The listing skips clone size in some rows; elsewhere it reads once, few, many or a size class.

NA | TRBJ2-7 | NA | TRBV6-5 | CASSLEWRAPSEQYF | TGTGCCAGCAGCCTCGAGTGGCGGGCTCCTTCGGAGCAGTACTTC
NA | TRBJ1-1 | NA | TRBV5-1 | CASSRASMNTEAFF | TGCGCCAGCTCCAGGGCTTCCATGAACACTGAAGCTTTCTTT
NA | TRBJ2-1 | NA | TRBV2 | CASRPSRGEQFF | TGTGCCAGCCGTCCCTCTCGGGGGGAGCAGTTCTTC
few | TRBJ2-7 | TRBD2 | TRBV5-1 | CASSFLAGGEQYF | TGCGCCAGCAGCTTCCTAGCGGGAGGTGAGCAGTACTTC
NA | TRBJ2-5 | TRBD2 | TRBV6-5 | CASMSGAGGETQYF | TGTGCCAGCATGTCGGGGGCGGGAGGAGAGACCCAGTACTTC
NA | TRBJ2-5 | NA | TRBV6-6 | CASSYRDSKETQYF | TGTGCCAGCAGTTACCGGGACTCCAAAGAGACCCAGTACTTC
few | TRBJ2-1 | TRBD2 | TRBV6-6 | CASSSPGLAGVLEQFF | TGTGCCAGCAGTTCGCCGGGACTAGCGGGAGTGCTTGAGCAGTTCTTC
NA | TRBJ1-6 | NA | TRBV4-1 | CASSQAAVRLEGNSPLHF | TGCGCCAGCAGCCAAGCGGCGGTACGATTAGAGGGTAATTCACCCCTCCACTTT
NA | TRBJ1-2 | TRBD1 | TRBV19 | CASKQGLFYGYTF | TGTGCCAGTAAACAGGGGTTGTTCTATGGCTACACCTTC
NA | TRBJ2-5 | NA | TRBV6-5 | CASSSAFDTQETQYF | TGTGCCAGCAGTTCCGCCTTTGACACCCAAGAGACCCAGTACTTC
NA | TRBJ2-5 | NA | TRBV24-1 | CATRGQDQETQYF | TGTGCCACCAGAGGACAAGACCAAGAGACCCAGTACTTC
NA | TRBJ1-4 | NA | TRBV28 | CASSSVGASFLF | TGTGCCAGCAGTTCCGTTGGGGCGAGTTTCCTTTTT
NA | TRBJ1-5 | NA | TRBV3-1/TRBV3-2 | CASSQGRSNQPQHF | TGTGCCAGCAGCCAGGGGCGTAGCAATCAGCCCCAGCATTTT
NA | TRBJ2-1 | TRBD2 | TRBV29-1 | CSVEGLAGLYNEQFF | TGCAGCGTTGAAGGGCTAGCGGGGCTCTACAATGAGCAGTTCTTC
NA | TRBJ2-1 | TRBD2 | TRBV27 | CASRTPGTSGYNEQFF | TGTGCCAGCAGAACGCCAGGGACTAGCGGTTACAATGAGCAGTTCTTC
NA | TRBJ2-3 | TRBD2 | TRBV4-1 | CASSQAPGGAYTQYF | TGCGCCAGCAGCCAAGCCCCCGGGGGGGCATATACGCAGTATTTT
NA | TRBJ1-1 | TRBD1 | TRBV5-1 | CASSLGIQGIGAFF | TGCGCCAGCAGCTTGGGTATACAGGGGATCGGAGCTTTCTTT
NA | TRBJ1-1 | NA | TRBV9 | CASSFAPIGESEAFF | TGTGCCAGCAGCTTTGCGCCAATCGGAGAAAGTGAAGCTTTCTTT
NA | TRBJ1-1 | TRBD1 | TRBV15 | CATSTPGTEAFF | TGTGCCACCAGCACCCCCGGGACAGAGGCTTTCTTT
NA | TRBJ1-4 | TRBD1 | TRBV7-9 | CASSASGQGAGGLFF | TGTGCCAGCAGCGCAAGCGGACAGGGGGCAGGTGGACTGTTTTTT
NA | TRBJ2-5 | TRBD2 | TRBV4-1 | CASSQDSGAVGGGALETQYF | TGCGCCAGCAGCCAAGATTCTGGAGCGGTAGGCGGGGGGGCCTTAGAGACCCAGTACTTC
NA | TRBJ2-2 | NA | TRBV2 | CASRSGYPNTGELFF | TGTGCCAGCAGGAGCGGGTACCCGAACACCGGGGAGCTGTTTTTT
NA | TRBJ2-5 | NA | TRBV11-3 | CASSPTEETQYF | TGTGCCAGCAGCCCGACAGAAGAGACCCAGTACTTC
NA | TRBJ1-2 | TRBD1 | TRBV2 | CASNAWTGLNYGYTF | TGTGCCAGCAACGCCTGGACAGGGTTAAACTATGGCTACACCTTC
NA | TRBJ2-1 | NA | TRBV19 | CASGPSAIYNEQFF | TGTGCCAGTGGACCTAGCGCAATCTACAATGAGCAGTTCTTC
NA | TRBJ2-1 | TRBD2 | TRBV6-5 | CASRGLDHEQFF | TGTGCCAGCAGGGGACTAGATCATGAGCAGTTCTTC
few | TRBJ2-7 | TRBD2 | TRBV12-3/TRBV12-4 | CASRGLAGPQYF | TGTGCCAGCAGGGGACTAGCGGGGCCGCAGTACTTC
NA | TRBJ2-6 | NA | TRBV2 | CASRHRESGANVLTF | TGTGCCAGCAGGCACAGGGAATCTGGGGCCAACGTCCTGACTTTC
NA | TRBJ2-3 | NA | TRBV19 | CATQDRSTDTQYF | TGTGCCACCCAGGACAGATCCACAGATACGCAGTATTTT
NA | TRBJ1-5 | NA | TRBV6-2/TRBV6-3 | CASSPLYRSNQPQHF | TGTGCCAGCAGCCCACTCTACAGGAGTAATCAGCCCCAGCATTTT
NA | TRBJ1-3 | NA | TRBV19 | CASSTGHRSSGNTIYF | TGTGCCAGTAGTACGGGACACCGGAGCTCTGGAAACACCATATATTTT
once | TRBJ2-7 | NA | TRBV3-1/TRBV3-2 | CASSPQRASYEQYF | TGTGCCAGCAGCCCCCAGCGGGCCTCCTACGAGCAGTACTTC
few | TRBJ2-1 | TRBD2 | TRBV5-1 | CASSLGGTSGINEQFF | TGCGCCAGCAGCTTGGGCGGGACTAGCGGGATAAATGAGCAGTTCTTC
NA | TRBJ1-4 | NA | TRBV7-9 | CASSAQRGGNEKLFF | TGTGCCAGCAGCGCACAGAGAGGGGGAAATGAAAAACTGTTTTTT
NA | TRBJ1-1 | NA | TRBV3-1/TRBV3-2 | CASSPETVKNTEAFF | TGTGCCAGCAGCCCCGAGACAGTTAAGAACACTGAAGCTTTCTTT
NA | TRBJ2-3 | TRBD1 | TRBV27 | CASSLYGQGADTDTQYF | TGTGCCAGCAGTTTATACGGACAGGGGGCTGACACAGATACGCAGTATTTT
NA | TRBJ1-5 | NA | TRBV28 | CASSLFRVGNQPQHF | TGTGCCAGCAGTTTATTCAGGGTCGGAAATCAGCCCCAGCATTTT
many | TRBJ1-1 | NA | TRBV7-6 | CASSLEQNTEAFF | TGTGCCAGCAGCTTAGAACAGAACACTGAAGCTTTCTTT
once | TRBJ2-1 | NA | TRBV4-1 | CASSSIGTGSYNEQFF | TGCGCCAGCAGCTCCATCGGGACTGGCTCCTACAATGAGCAGTTCTTC
few | TRBJ2-1 | NA | TRBV25-1 | CASSSVYNEQFF | TGTGCCAGCAGTTCCGTTTACAATGAGCAGTTCTTC
NA | TRBJ2-4 | NA | TRBV5-4 | CASSTTPQGGTNIQYF | TGTGCCAGCAGCACCACCCCCCAGGGGGGCACGAACATTCAGTACTTC
NA | TRBJ1-2 | NA | TRBV25-1 | CASSEFGRDTGYTF | TGTGCCAGCAGTGAATTCGGCAGGGATACTGGCTACACCTTC
NA | TRBJ2-1 | TRBD1 | TRBV4-1 | CASSQDVGTGARNEQFF | TGCGCCAGCAGCCAAGATGTTGGGACAGGGGCCCGCAATGAGCAGTTCTTC
NA | TRBJ1-1 | NA | TRBV6-5 | CASSYAGMAFF | TGTGCCAGCAGTTACGCGGGGATGGCTTTCTTT
NA | TRBJ1-2 | NA | TRBV6-5 | CASSRQSHYGYTF | TGTGCCAGCAGCAGACAGAGCCACTATGGCTACACCTTC
NA | TRBJ1-1 | NA | TRBV5-1 | CASSLVRGGEAFF | TGCGCCAGCAGCTTGGTTCGGGGGGGTGAAGCTTTCTTT
NA | TRBJ1-1 | NA | TRBV19 | CASRMDRGLGTEAFF | TGTGCCAGTAGGATGGACAGAGGGCTTGGCACTGAAGCTTTCTTT
NA | TRBJ1-6 | TRBD1 | TRBV2 | CASRVEQGLDSPLHF | TGTGCCAGCAGAGTAGAACAGGGGCTTGATTCACCCCTCCACTTT
once | TRBJ1-5 | NA | TRBV6-5 | CASREAARTTQPQHF | TGTGCCAGCAGGGAGGCGGCTCGAACTACTCAGCCCCAGCATTTT
once | TRBJ2-3 | TRBD2 | TRBV3-1/TRBV3-2 | CASSQTGGLVDTQYF | TGTGCCAGCAGCCAAACGGGGGGGCTCGTAGATACGCAGTATTTT
NA | TRBJ1-2 | NA | TRBV5-1 | CASSPEIGANYGYTF | TGCGCCAGCAGCCCCGAGATAGGGGCTAACTATGGCTACACCTTC